The 18 T cell receptor beta chains presented below share a single source sample, sequenced in a study of shared clonotypes between healthy human individuals. The assay was immunoSEQ multiplex PCR, and TCRdb's table has in-frame clones only and misses some. This table holds 2 million to 2.5 million clones, 85% to 95% found once. Material for sequencing was naive CD4+ T cells from PBMCs. Subset denoted: CD45RA+ positively selected. These receptors were collected from a man aged 18 to 30 in good health. Some clones in this sample may be carry-over from other donors' samples.

In this sample, this clone turned up once. The V call is TRBV6-4, the J call TRBJ2-1; 11 bases agree with TRBD2. The germline gives CDR1 MRHNA, CDR2 SNTAGT. The V and J ends lost 5 bases and 1 base, in that order; junction bases with no gene match: 4. This CDR3 is 16 amino acids long. The CDR3 reads CASSSSSGGSYNEQFF. CDR3 nucleotides: TGTGCCAGCAGTAGTTCTAGCGGGGGGTCCTACAATGAGCAGTTCTTC.

The chain has TRBV5-8 and TRBJ1-2; D is undetermined. Germline CDR1 SGHTS, CDR2 YDEGEE. Trimming cost V 3 bases and J 3 bases, with 12 bases left between them. The CDR3 has 14 amino acids. The CDR3 sequence: CASSWGGDYYGYTF. The DNA of the CDR3 is TGTGCCAGCAGCTGGGGTGGGGATTACTATGGCTACACCTTC.

This clone was counted once. Other DNA variants within this sample encode the same CDR3. This rearrangement joins TRBV18 to TRBJ2-7, with a tentative D call TRBD2 (6 bases). V was trimmed by 0 bases and J by 7 bases, leaving 13 bases between them. CDR1 is KGHSH and CDR2 is LQKENI in the germline V gene. This CDR3 region has 14 residues. CDR3 protein: CASSPPGRAGEQYF. The CDR3, as DNA: TGTGCCAGCTCACCACCTGGCAGGGCGGGGGAGCAGTACTTC.

CDR3 bases: TGTGCCAGCAGGCCCCTCCAGGCGACCACTGAAGCTTTCTTT. Translated: CASRPLQATTEAFF. The rearrangement uses TRBV28 and TRBJ1-1; D unresolved. V was clipped by 6 bases and J by 4 bases, with 15 bases between them. The CDR3 covers 14 residues. Germline values: CDR1 MDHEN, CDR2 SYDVKM.

This sequence joins TRBV6-1 and TRBJ2-1, with TRBD2 as a possible D gene (6 bases). Between the trimmed V and J ends, which lost 0 bases and 8 bases, there was a span of 14 bases. Germline-derived CDR1 and CDR2 are MNHNS and SASEGT. CDR3 length: 15 amino acids. The chain's CDR3 is CASSEAGGWRHEQFF. The CDR3 nucleotides are TGTGCCAGCAGTGAAGCGGGGGGTTGGAGGCATGAGCAGTTCTTC.

The J gene is TRBJ2-7, the V gene TRBV5-4, with 7 bases aligning to TRBD2. The germline gives CDR1 SGHNT, CDR2 YYREEE (reference sequence). Trimming at V came to 6 bases and at J to 3 bases, leaving 9 bases not matched to a gene. The CDR3 has 14 amino acids. The CDR3 coding sequence is TGTGCCAGCACCCCGGGGCGGGAGTACTACGAGCAGTACTTC. It translates to CASTPGREYYEQYF.

This chain joins TRBV18 and TRBJ1-2; D gene uncertain. The germline V gene encodes CDR1 KGHSH and CDR2 LQKENI. Deletions cut 2 bases from V and 0 bases from J, with 10 bases between. The CDR3 is 15 residues long. The CDR3 nucleotides read TGTGCCAGCTCACCAAAGGCGGAATCTAACTATGGCTACACCTTC. This translates into CASSPKAESNYGYTF.

Here the CDR3 reads CASRPRSSGNTIYF. The CDR3 region has the DNA TGTGCCAGCAGACCCAGGAGCTCTGGAAACACCATATATTTT. The chain joins TRBV6-6 to TRBJ1-3; D remains ambiguous. Germline V gene lookup returns CDR1 MNHNY and CDR2 SVGAGI (reference sequence). The CDR3 covers 14 residues. Trimming took off 6 bases at V and 0 bases at J, with 9 bases between the two ends.

The CDR3 here is CASSLGGPKGEKLFF. In nucleotides, the CDR3 is TGTGCCAGCAGCTTAGGTGGACCTAAGGGTGAAAAACTGTTTTTT. The chain joins TRBV7-6 to TRBJ1-4; D is undetermined. The length of the CDR3 is 15 residues. V gave up 1 base and J gave up 7 bases, with 13 bases separating them. The germline CDR1 and CDR2 sequences are SGHVS and FNYEAQ. The complete variable domain, with remaining parts taken from reference TRBV7-6 and TRBJ1-4, reads GAGVSQSPRYKVTKRGQDVALRCDPISGHVSLYWYRQALGQGPEFLTYFNYEAQQDKSGLPNDRFSAERPEGSISTLTIQRTEQRDSAMYRCASSLGGPKGEKLFFGSGTQLSVL.

The count of this clone is one. The chain couples TRBV14 to TRBJ1-1; D remains ambiguous. The CDR3 totals 13 residues. The V gene's germline CDR1 is SGHDN and CDR2 FVKESK. Trimming pared 0 bases from V and 8 bases from J, leaving 10 bases between. The CDR3: CASSQDLAEEAFF. CDR3 DNA sequence: TGTGCCAGCAGCCAAGATCTGGCCGAAGAAGCTTTCTTT.

With regard to this clone: Other DNA sequences in the sample encode the same CDR3. The chain employs TRBV19 and TRBJ2-1; the D gene could be TRBD1 or TRBD2 (5 bases each). V shed 3 bases and J shed 1 base, with 10 bases lying between them. This CDR3 has 15 amino acids. Looked up from germline, CDR1 is LNHDA and CDR2 is SQIVND (reference sequence). DNA of the CDR3: TGTGCCAGTAGTATCGAGGGGTCTTCCTACAATGAGCAGTTCTTC. This encodes CASSIEGSSYNEQFF.

A note on this clone: This sample also contains other DNA sequences that code for the same CDR3. V and J are TRBV5-6 and TRBJ2-7; 10 bases are shared with TRBD1. J was trimmed by 4 bases and V by 3 bases; bases with no gene match: 1. The CDR3 contains 13 residues. Germline values: CDR1 SGHDT, CDR2 YYEEEE. The CDR3 sequence: CASSWDRGYEQYF. The CDR3 coding sequence is TGTGCCAGCAGCTGGGACAGGGGTTACGAGCAGTACTTC.

The chain couples TRBV5-1 to TRBJ2-5; D possibly uses TRBD1 or TRBD2 (6 bases each). Germline V gene sequence: CDR1 SGHRS, CDR2 YFSETQ. The CDR3 totals 14 residues. Trimming cost V 6 bases and J 5 bases, with 17 bases left between them. CDR3 nucleotides: TGCGCCAGCACCCCCGAGGTAGGGGGGGAGACCCAGTACTTC. It translates to CASTPEVGGETQYF.

The chain joins TRBV7-3 to TRBJ1-1; 8 positions match TRBD1. Germline-derived CDR1 and CDR2 are SGHTA and FQGTGA. The trim removed 5 bases at V and 1 base at J, leaving 3 bases unmatched. The CDR3 sequence is 14 residues long. The CDR3: CASSVDRGNTEAFF. The DNA of the CDR3 is TGTGCCAGCAGCGTCGACAGGGGGAACACTGAAGCTTTCTTT.

The sample holds a few counts of this clone. This rearrangement joins TRBV30 to TRBJ1-5; D gene unclear. This CDR3 region has 13 residues. Germline V gives CDR1 GTSNPN, CDR2 SVGIG (reference sequence). Deletions cut 4 bases from V and 7 bases from J, with 14 bases between. Here the CDR3 reads CAWNPDREQPQHF. In DNA, the CDR3 is TGTGCCTGGAACCCGGACCGAGAACAGCCCCAGCATTTT.

The count of this clone is one. The chain joins TRBV2 to TRBJ1-1, with D uncertain. Trimming stripped 4 bases from V and 2 bases from J, with 8 bases between. Looked up from germline, CDR1 is SNHLY and CDR2 is FYNNEI. The CDR3 has 13 residues. CDR3 loop: CASSAQFNTEAFF. Written as DNA, the CDR3 is TGTGCCAGCAGTGCTCAGTTTAACACTGAAGCTTTCTTT.

This rearrangement joins TRBV28 to TRBJ2-7, with 8 bases matching TRBD1. Losses at the gene ends were 5 bases for V and 2 bases for J; bases not matched to a gene: 8. The CDR3 covers 15 residues. Germline V gene lookup returns CDR1 MDHEN and CDR2 SYDVKM. The CDR3 nucleotides read TGTGCCAGCAGTCCGGCCGGGACAGGAACCTACGAGCAGTACTTC. This translates into CASSPAGTGTYEQYF.

With regard to this clone: Within the sample, other DNA sequences also encode this same CDR3. The V and J genes are TRBV18 and TRBJ2-7, with D perhaps being TRBD1 or TRBD2 (5 bases each). The CDR3 contains 14 residues. V lost 3 bases and J 2 bases, leaving 11 bases between the germline ends. Per the germline V gene, CDR1 is KGHSH and CDR2 is LQKENI. CDR3 residues: CASSPGDGPYEQYF. CDR3 sequence (DNA): TGTGCCAGCTCACCGGGGGACGGCCCCTACGAGCAGTACTTC.